This TCR beta chain appears in the sequencing data of a study of CD8 T cells in Susac syndrome. Treatment-naive patients with stable or active relapsing-remitting disease were the multiple sclerosis controls. FACS was used to enrich TEMRA cells, whereas the CD8+ and CD4+ T cells were obtained by negative isolation. With 0 bases removed from V and 5 bases from J, the gap between germline ends came to 7 bases. Germline CDR1 is MNHEY and CDR2 is SVGAGI. This CDR3 has 14 residues. When the RNA was reverse transcribed, random hexamers were used with an input of roughly 0.45 to 1 ug. Across 54 Vbeta and 13 Jbeta, TCR beta CDR3 was amplified with immunoSEQ multiplex PCR. TCRdb re-called the immunoSEQ multiplex PCR reads through MiXCR, storing one row per CDR3 protein. The sample carries around 130,000 distinct CDR3 sequences, around 75% recorded once. The table lists this clonotype with a few counts.

The J gene is TRBJ2-2, the V gene TRBV6-5; no reliable D call. Sequenced material: CD8+ T cells from PBMCs. This sequence was found in a human donor with multiple sclerosis. In DNA, the CDR3 is TGTGCCAGCAGTTACTCTGGGGAAACCGGGGAGCTGTTTTTT. Translated: CASSYSGETGELFF.